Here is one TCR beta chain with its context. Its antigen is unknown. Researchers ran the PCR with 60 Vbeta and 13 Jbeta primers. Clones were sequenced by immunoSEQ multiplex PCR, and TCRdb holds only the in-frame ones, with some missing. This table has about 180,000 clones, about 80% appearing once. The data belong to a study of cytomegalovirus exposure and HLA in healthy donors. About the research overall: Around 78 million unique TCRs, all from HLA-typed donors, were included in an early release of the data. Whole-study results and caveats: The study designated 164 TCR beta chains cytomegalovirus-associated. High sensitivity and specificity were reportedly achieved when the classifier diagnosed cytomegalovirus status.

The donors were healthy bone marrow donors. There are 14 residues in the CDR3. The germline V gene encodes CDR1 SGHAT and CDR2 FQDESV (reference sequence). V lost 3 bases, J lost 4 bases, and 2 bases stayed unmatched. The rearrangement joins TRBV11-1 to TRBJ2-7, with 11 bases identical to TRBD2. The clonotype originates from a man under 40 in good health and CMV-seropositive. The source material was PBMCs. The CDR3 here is CASSFGTSGYEQYF. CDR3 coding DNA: TGTGCCAGCAGCTTCGGGACTAGCGGTTACGAGCAGTACTTC.